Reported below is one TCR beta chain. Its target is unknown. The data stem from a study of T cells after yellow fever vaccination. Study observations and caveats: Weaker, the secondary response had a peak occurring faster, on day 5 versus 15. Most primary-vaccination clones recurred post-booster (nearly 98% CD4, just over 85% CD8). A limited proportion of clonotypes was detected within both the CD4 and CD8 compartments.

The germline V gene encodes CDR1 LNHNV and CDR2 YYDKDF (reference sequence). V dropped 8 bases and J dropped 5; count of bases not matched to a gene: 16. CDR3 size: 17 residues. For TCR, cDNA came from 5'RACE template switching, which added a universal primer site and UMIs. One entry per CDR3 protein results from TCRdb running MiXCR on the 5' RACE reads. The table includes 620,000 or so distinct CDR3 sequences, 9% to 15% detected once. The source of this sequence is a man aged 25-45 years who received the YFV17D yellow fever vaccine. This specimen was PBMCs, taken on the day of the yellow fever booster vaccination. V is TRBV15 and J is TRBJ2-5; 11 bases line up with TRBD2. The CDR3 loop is CATDPAPALAGEETQYF. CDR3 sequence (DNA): TGTGCCACCGACCCGGCCCCCGCACTAGCGGGAGAGGAGACCCAGTACTTC.